The sequence of this TCR beta chain was determined in a study of control samples from healthy donors and cancer patients. The length of the CDR3 is 16 residues. J was trimmed by 6 bases and V by 5 bases; bases with no gene match: 9. In germline, CDR1 is SGHAT, CDR2 FQNNGV. Only in-frame clones appear in the TCRdb table, and some are missing; sequencing was by immunoSEQ multiplex PCR. Seen here are about 59,000 clones, around 90% observed once, and the top ten hold roughly 1.6%. The rearrangement uses TRBV11-2 and TRBJ2-1, with TRBD2 matching 11 bases. This receptor was identified in a man aged 35 to 55 with colorectal cancer. Sequenced: PBMCs. For the CDR3, the DNA is TGTGCCAGCAGCCCCCACGCGGGGACTAGCGGCAATGAGCAGTTCTTC. It is translated as CASSPHAGTSGNEQFF.